The clone carrying this TCR beta chain was seen once. What it binds is not known. The germline gene is not matched at one end of the junction; a read error may be the cause. These data belong to a study of tumor-infiltrating lymphocytes in primary liver carcinoma. Study-wide background: Ages ranged from 30 to 69, with HCC or mixed HCC-cholangiocarcinoma. All lesions had stage T1-T3 N0M0 and about 4 to 10 cm widths. Overall study findings and caveats: The 250 largest clones made up significantly more of tumor than blood repertoires (p = 0.039).

Unsorted bulk tissue of about 19-33 mg yielded co-extracted RNA and DNA. Total RNA (around 0.45 ug) served as template for TCR beta cDNA synthesis primed by a constant-region primer. Generation of the TCR beta libraries relied on three nested multiplex PCR rounds using slightly modified ARM-PCR. PCR rounds one and two used TRBV1-TRBV30 forward primers with a C-beta reverse primer for around 10 cycles each. TCRdb used MiXCR to reprocess the multiplex PCR reads, holding one entry per CDR3 protein. This sample has about 120,000 distinct CDR3 sequences; about two thirds occur once, and the top ten carry more than 7%. The germline V gene encodes CDR1 SGHAT and CDR2 FQDESV (reference sequence). This CDR3 region has 16 residues.

The sequencing sample was made of tumor-adjacent normal liver tissue. This sequence was found in a woman aged 55-75 years with primary liver carcinoma and hepatitis B virus infection. The chain couples TRBV11-1 to TRBJ2-7; D is tentatively TRBD1 or TRBD2 (5 bases each). The CDR3, as DNA: TGTGCCAGCATCCCCAACGGAGCAGGGAGCTCCTACGTGCAGTACTTC. Translated, it gives CASIPNGAGSSYVQYF.